One T cell receptor (beta chain) is described in this entry. J lost 5 bases, V lost 1 base, and 12 bases had no gene match. The CDR3 runs 17 residues. Germline CDR1 and CDR2: SNHLY and FYNNEI. The data were obtained in a study of CDR3 diversity in severe acne. TCRdb reanalysed the PCR reads using MiXCR and keeps one entry per CDR3 protein. The repertoire consists of roughly 81,000 distinct CDR3 sequences, with 45% to 50% occurring once and the leading ten covering roughly 9.1%. Sequenced material: blood. The chain couples TRBV2 to TRBJ2-7; TRBD1 matches at 9 bases. The receptor was derived from a male donor in good health, serving as a control. CDR3 nucleotides: TGTGCCAGCAGTGAAGGGGGGACAGGGTCTTACCTTCACGAGCAGTACTTC. Translated, it gives CASSEGGTGSYLHEQYF.